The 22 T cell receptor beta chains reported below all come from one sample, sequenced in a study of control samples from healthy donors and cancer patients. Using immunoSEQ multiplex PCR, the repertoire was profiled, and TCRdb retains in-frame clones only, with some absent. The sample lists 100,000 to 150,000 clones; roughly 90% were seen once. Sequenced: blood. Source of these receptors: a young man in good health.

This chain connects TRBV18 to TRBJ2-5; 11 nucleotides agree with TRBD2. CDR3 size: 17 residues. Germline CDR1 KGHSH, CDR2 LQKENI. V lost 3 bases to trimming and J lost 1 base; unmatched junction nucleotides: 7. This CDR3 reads CASSPLAGLAAQETQYF. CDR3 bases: TGTGCCAGCTCACCTTTGGCGGGACTAGCGGCCCAAGAGACCCAGTACTTC.

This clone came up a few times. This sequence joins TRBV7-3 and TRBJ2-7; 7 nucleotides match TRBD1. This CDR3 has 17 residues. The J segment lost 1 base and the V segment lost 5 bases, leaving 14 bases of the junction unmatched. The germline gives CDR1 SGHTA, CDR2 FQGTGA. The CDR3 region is CASSPTATRGLSYEQYF. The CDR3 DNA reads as TGTGCCAGCAGCCCAACAGCCACTAGGGGGCTTTCCTACGAGCAGTACTTC.

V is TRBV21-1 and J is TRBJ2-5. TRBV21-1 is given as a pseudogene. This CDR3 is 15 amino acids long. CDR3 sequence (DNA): TGTGCCAGCAGCAAAAACGGCGCAGCACGGGAGACCCAGTACTTC. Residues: CASSKNGAARETQYF.

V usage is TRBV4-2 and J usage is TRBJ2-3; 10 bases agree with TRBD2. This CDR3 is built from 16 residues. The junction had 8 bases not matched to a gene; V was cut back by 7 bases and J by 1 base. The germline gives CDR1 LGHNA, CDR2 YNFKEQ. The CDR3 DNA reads TGTGCCAGCATGGAAGCTCTAGCGGGGGGCACAGATACGCAGTATTTT. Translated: CASMEALAGGTDTQYF.

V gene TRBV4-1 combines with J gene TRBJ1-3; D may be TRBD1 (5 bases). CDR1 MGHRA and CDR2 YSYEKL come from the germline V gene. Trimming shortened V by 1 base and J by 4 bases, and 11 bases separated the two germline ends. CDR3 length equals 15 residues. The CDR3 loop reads CASSQGRGDGNTIYF. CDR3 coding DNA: TGCGCCAGCAGCCAAGGGCGGGGGGACGGAAACACCATATATTTT.

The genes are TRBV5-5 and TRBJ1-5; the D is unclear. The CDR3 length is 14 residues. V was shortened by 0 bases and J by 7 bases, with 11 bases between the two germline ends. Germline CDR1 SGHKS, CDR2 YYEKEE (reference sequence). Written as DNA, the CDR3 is TGTGCCAGCAGCTTGGGGGGTCCCCAACAGCCCCAGCATTTT. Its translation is CASSLGGPQQPQHF.

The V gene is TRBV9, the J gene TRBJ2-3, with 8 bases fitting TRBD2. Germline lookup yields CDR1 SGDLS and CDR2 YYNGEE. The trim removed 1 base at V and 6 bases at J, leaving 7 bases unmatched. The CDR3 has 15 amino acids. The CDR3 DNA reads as TGTGCCAGCAGCGTACCCGGGGGGGCCGAGGATACGCAGTATTTT. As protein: CASSVPGGAEDTQYF.

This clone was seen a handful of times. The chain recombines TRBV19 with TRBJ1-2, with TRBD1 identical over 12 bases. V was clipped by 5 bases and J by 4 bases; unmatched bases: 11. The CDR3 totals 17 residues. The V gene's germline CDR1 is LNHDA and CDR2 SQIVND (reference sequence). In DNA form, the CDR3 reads TGTGCCAGTAGTGGGGACAGGGGGCGCCGGTCCGGCTATGGCTACACCTTC. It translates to CASSGDRGRRSGYGYTF.

Here the CDR3 reads CASSLHEVSGTDTQYF. Here the CDR3 DNA reads TGCGCCAGCAGCTTGCATGAGGTCTCGGGCACAGATACGCAGTATTTT. The V call is TRBV5-1, the J call TRBJ2-3; D not resolved. The germline CDR1 and CDR2 sequences are SGHRS and YFSETQ. Between the trimmed V and J ends, which lost 1 base and 1 base, there was a span of 13 bases. There are 16 residues in the CDR3.

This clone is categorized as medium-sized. The CDR3 spells CASSLESGSDQPQHF. DNA for the CDR3: TGTGCCAGCAGCTTAGAATCAGGGTCGGATCAGCCCCAGCATTTT. The chain joins TRBV7-6 to TRBJ1-5; a weak D match, TRBD1 (5 bases). The CDR3 spans 15 residues. Between the trimmed V and J ends, which lost 1 base and 5 bases, there was a span of 12 bases. Germline V gene sequence: CDR1 SGHVS, CDR2 FNYEAQ.

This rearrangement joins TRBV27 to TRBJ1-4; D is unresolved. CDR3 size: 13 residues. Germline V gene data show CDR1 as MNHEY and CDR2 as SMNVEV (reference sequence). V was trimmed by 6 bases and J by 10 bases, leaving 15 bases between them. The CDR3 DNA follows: TGTGCCAGCAGAGAGGTAGCCCGAGGAAAACTGTTTTTT. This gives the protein CASREVARGKLFF.

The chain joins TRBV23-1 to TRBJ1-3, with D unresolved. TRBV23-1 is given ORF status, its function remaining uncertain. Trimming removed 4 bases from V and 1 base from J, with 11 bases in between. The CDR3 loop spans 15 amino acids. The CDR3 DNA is TGCGCCAGCAGTCCCCCTAGTCGGTCTGGAAACACCATATATTTT. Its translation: CASSPPSRSGNTIYF.

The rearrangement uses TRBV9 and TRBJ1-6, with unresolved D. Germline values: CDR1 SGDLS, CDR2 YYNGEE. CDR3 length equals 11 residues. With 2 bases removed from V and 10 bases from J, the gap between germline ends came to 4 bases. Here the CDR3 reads CASSVPSPLHF. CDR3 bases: TGTGCCAGCAGCGTTCCCTCACCCCTCCACTTT.

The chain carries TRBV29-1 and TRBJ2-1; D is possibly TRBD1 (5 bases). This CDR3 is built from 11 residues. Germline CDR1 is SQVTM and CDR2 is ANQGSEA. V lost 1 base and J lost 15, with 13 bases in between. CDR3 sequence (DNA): TGCAGCGTTGAAGTGATTGCAGGGATGTTCTTC. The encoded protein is CSVEVIAGMFF.

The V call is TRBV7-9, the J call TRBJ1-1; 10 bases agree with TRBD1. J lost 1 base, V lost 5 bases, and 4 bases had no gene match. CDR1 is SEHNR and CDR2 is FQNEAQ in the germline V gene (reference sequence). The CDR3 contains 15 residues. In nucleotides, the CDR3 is TGTGCCAGCAGCGCCGACAGGGGGCGGAACACTGAAGCTTTCTTT. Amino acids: CASSADRGRNTEAFF.

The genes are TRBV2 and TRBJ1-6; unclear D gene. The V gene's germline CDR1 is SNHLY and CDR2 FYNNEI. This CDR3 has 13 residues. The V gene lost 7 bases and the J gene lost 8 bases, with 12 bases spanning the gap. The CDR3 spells CASNMDGDSPLHF. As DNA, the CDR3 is TGTGCCAGCAACATGGACGGAGATTCACCCCTCCACTTT.

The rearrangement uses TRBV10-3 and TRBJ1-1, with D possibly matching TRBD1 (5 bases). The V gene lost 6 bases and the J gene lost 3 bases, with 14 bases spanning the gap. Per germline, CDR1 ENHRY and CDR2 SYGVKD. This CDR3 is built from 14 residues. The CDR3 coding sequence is TGTGCCATCAGACCGGGACGAGATTACACTGAAGCTTTCTTT. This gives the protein CAIRPGRDYTEAFF.

In DNA form, the CDR3 reads TGTGCCAGCAGTGACGACAGGGCCCAAGAGACCCAGTACTTC. It yields the protein CASSDDRAQETQYF. The chain links TRBV2 to TRBJ2-5, with 7 bases lining up with TRBD1. This CDR3 comprises 14 residues. The junction had 2 bases not matched to a gene; V was cut back by 3 bases and J by 1 base. Germline V gene lookup returns CDR1 SNHLY and CDR2 FYNNEI.

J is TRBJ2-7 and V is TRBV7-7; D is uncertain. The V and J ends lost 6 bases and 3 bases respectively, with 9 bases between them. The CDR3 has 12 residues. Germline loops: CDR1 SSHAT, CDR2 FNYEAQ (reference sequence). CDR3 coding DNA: TGTGCCAGCAGGCAACGGCTCTACGAGCAGTACTTC. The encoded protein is CASRQRLYEQYF.

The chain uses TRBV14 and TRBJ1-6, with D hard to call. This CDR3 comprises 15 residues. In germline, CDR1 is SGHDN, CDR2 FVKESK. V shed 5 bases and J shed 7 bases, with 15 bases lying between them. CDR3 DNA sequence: TGTGCCAGCAGCTTCCGGGCCCCTGGGAATTCACCCCTCCACTTT. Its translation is CASSFRAPGNSPLHF.

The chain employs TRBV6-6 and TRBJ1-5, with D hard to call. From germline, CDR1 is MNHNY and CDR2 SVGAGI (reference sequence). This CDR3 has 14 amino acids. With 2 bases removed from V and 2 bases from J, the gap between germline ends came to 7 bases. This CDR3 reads CASSYPERNQPQHF. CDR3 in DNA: TGTGCCAGCAGTTACCCTGAACGCAATCAGCCCCAGCATTTT.

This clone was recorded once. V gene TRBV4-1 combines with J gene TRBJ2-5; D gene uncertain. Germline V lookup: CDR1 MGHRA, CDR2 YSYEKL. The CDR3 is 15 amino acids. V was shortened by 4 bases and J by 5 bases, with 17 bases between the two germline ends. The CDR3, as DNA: TGCGCCAGCAGCCCGTCCCGGGCGAGGCCGGAGACCCAGTACTTC. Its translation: CASSPSRARPETQYF.